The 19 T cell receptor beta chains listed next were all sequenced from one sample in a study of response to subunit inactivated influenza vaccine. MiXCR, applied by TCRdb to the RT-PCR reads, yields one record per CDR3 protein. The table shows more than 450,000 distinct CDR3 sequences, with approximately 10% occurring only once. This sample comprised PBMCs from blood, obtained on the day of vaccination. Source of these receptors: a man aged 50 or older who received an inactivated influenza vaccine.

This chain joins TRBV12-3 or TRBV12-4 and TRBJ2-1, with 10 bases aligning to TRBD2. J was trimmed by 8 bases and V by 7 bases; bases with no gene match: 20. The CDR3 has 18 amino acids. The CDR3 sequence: CASTSGASGGRLNDEQFF. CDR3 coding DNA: TGTGCCAGCACCTCAGGAGCTAGCGGGGGCAGACTGAACGATGAGCAGTTCTTC.

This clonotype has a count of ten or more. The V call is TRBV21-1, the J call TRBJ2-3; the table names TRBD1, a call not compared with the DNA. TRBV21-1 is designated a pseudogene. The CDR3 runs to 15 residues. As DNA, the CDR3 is TGTGCCAGCAGCAAAGCAGGGGGGGGCACAGATACGCAGTATTTT. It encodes CASSKAGGGTDTQYF.

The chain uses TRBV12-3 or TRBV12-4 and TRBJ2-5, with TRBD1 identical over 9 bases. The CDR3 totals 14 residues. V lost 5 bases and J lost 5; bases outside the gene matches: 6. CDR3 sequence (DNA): TGTGCCAGCAGTCTTACAGGGGGCGGGGAGACCCAGTACTTC. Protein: CASSLTGGGETQYF.

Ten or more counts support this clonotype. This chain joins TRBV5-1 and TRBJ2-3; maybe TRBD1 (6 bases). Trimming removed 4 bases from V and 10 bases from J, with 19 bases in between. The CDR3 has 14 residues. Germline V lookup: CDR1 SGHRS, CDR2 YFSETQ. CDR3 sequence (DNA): TGCGCCAGCAGCCCCGGGACATCGGGGCAAGCGCAGTATTTT. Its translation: CASSPGTSGQAQYF.

CDR3 protein: CAIGPRQAGSTGELFF. For the CDR3, the DNA is TGTGCCATCGGCCCTCGACAAGCGGGAAGTACCGGGGAGCTGTTTTTT. The J gene is TRBJ2-2, the V gene TRBV5-3; 7 nucleotides line up with TRBD2. TRBV5-3 is treated as an ORF (open reading frame) with a function not yet certain. This CDR3 comprises 16 residues. V was pared by 9 bases and J by 5 bases, with 16 bases of the junction left unmatched.

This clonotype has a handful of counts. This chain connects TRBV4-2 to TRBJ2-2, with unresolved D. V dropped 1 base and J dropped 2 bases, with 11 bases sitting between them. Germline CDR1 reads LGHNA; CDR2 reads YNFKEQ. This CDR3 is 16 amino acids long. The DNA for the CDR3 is TGTGCCAGCAGCCAAGCGTTCGGAGTTAACACCGGGGAGCTGTTTTTT. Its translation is CASSQAFGVNTGELFF.

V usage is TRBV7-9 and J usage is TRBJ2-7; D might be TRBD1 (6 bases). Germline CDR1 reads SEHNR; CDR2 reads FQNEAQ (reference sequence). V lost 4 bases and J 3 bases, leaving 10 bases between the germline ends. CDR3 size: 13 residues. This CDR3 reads CASSYGQFYEQYF. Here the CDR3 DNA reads TGTGCCAGCAGCTACGGACAGTTCTACGAGCAGTACTTC. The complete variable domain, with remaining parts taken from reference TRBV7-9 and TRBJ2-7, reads DTGVSQNPRHKITKRGQNVTFRCDPISEHNRLYWYRQTLGQGPEFLTYFQNEAQLEKSRLLSDRFSAERPKGSFSTLEIQRTEQGDSAMYLCASSYGQFYEQYFGPGTRLTVT.

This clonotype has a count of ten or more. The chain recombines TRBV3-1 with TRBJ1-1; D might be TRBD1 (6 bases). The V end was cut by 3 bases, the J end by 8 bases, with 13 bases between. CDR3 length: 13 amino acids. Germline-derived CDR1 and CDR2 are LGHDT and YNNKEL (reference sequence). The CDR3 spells CASSHLDRPEAFF. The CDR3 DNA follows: TGTGCCAGCAGCCATCTGGACAGACCCGAAGCTTTCTTT.

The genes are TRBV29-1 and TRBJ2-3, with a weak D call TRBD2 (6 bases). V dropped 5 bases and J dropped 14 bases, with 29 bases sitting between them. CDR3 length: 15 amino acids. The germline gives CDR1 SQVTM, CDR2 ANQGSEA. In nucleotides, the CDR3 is TGCAGCGTTTCTGGGGACTCCACAAATACGTTGGGTTTGTATTTT. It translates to CSVSGDSTNTLGLYF.

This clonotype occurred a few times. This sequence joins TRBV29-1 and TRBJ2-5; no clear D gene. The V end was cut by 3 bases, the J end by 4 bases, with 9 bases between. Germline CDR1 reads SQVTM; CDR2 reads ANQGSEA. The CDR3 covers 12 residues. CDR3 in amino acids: CSVDRESETQYF. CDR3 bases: TGCAGCGTTGATAGGGAATCAGAGACCCAGTACTTC.

Here the CDR3 reads CASKPGGPTDTQYF. The CDR3 DNA reads TGTGCCAGCAAGCCAGGGGGGCCCACAGATACGCAGTATTTT. This chain connects TRBV2 to TRBJ2-3; tentatively, D is TRBD1 (7 bases). V lost 7 bases to trimming and J lost 2 bases, with 13 bases between them. This CDR3 region has 14 residues. Germline CDR1 is SNHLY and CDR2 is FYNNEI.

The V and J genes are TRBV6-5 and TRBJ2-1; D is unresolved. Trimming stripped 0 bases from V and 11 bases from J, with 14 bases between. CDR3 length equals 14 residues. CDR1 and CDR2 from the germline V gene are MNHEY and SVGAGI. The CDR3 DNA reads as TGTGCCAGCAGTTACTCCGAGTCCGGTTTTAAGCAGTTCTTC. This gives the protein CASSYSESGFKQFF.

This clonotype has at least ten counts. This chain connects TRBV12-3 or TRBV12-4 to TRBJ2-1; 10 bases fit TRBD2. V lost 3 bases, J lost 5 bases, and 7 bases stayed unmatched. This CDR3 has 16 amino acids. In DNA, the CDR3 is TGTGCCAGCAGTTTTGGGTGGCTAGCGGGAGACAATGAGCAGTTCTTC. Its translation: CASSFGWLAGDNEQFF.

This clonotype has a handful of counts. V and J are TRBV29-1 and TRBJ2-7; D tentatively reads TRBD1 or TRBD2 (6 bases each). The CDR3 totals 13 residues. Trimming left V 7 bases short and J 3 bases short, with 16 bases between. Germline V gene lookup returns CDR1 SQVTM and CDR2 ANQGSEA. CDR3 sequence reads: CSALKGGVYEQYF. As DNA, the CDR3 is TGCAGCGCATTGAAGGGGGGCGTCTACGAGCAGTACTTC.

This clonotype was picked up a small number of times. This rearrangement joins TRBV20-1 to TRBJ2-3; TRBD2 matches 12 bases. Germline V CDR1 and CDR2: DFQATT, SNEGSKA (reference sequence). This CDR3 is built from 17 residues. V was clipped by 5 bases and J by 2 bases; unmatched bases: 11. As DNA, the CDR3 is TGCAGTGCTTCGGGGAAGACTAGCGGGGGCCACACAGATACGCAGTATTTT. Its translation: CSASGKTSGGHTDTQYF.

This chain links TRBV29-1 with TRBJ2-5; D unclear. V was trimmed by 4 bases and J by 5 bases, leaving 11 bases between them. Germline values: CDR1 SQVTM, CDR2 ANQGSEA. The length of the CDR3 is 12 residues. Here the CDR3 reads CSVGGSGETQYF. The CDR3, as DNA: TGCAGCGTTGGGGGAAGTGGGGAGACCCAGTACTTC.

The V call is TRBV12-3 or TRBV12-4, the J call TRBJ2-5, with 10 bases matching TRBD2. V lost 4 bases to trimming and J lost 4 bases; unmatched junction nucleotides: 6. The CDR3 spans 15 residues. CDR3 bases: TGTGCCAGCAGTTATACTAGCGGGGCCGGAGAGACCCAGTACTTC. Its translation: CASSYTSGAGETQYF.

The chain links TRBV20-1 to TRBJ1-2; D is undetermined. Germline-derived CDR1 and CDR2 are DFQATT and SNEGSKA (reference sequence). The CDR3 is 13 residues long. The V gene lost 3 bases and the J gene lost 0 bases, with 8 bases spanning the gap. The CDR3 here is CSASGEANYGYTF. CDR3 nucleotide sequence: TGCAGTGCTAGTGGGGAAGCTAACTATGGCTACACCTTC.

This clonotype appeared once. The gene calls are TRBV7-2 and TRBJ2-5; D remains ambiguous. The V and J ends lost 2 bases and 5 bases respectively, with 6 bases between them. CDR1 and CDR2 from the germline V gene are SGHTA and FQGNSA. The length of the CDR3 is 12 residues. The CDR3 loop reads CASSLNSETQYF. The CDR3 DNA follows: TGTGCCAGCAGCTTAAATAGTGAGACCCAGTACTTC.